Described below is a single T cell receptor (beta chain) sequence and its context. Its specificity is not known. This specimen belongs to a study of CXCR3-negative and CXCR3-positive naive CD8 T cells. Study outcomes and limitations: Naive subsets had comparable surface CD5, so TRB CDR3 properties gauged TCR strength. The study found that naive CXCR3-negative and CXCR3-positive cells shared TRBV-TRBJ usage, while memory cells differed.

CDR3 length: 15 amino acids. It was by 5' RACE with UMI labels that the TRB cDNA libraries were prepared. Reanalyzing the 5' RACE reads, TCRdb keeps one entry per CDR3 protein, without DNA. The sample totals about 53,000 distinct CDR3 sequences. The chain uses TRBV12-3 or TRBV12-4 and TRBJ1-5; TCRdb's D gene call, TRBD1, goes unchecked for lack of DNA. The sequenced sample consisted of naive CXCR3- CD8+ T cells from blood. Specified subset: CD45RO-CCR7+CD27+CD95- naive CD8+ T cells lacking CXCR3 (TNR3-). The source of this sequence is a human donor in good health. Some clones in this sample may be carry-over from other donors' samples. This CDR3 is CASRPPGQGNQPQHF.